This T cell receptor (beta chain) came from a study of T cell changes during pregnancy in multiple sclerosis. The assay was immunoSEQ multiplex PCR, and TCRdb's table has in-frame clones only and misses some. The table shows about 24,000 clones, with more than 80% occurring only once. The CDR3 sequence is 11 residues long. Germline V CDR1 and CDR2: SNHLY, FYNNEI. V usage is TRBV2 and J usage is TRBJ2-5; D might be TRBD2 (6 bases). Near its end, the DNA agrees better with TRBJ2-7, so the J call may be wrong. Sequencing used CD8+ T cells from peripheral blood mononuclear cells, obtained in the first trimester of pregnancy. The TCR comes from a female donor in good health, enrolled as a control in a pregnancy study. The CDR3 DNA follows: TGTGCCAGCCGCGGGGCCTACGAGCAGTACTTC. Encoded protein: CASRGAYEQYF.